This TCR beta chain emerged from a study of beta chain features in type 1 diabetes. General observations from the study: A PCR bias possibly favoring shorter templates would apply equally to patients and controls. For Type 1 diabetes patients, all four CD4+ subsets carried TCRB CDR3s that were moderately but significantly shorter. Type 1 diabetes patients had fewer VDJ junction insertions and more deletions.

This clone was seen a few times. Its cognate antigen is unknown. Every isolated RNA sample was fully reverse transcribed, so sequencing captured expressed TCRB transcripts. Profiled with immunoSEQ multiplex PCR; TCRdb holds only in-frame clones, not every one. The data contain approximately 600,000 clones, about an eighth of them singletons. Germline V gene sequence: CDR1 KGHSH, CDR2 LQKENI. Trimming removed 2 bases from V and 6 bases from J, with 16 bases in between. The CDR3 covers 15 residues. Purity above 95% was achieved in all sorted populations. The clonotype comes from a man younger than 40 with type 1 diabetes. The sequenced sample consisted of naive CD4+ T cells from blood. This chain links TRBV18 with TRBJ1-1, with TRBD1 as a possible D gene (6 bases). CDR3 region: CASSPRNQGLAEAFF. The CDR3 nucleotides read TGTGCCAGCTCACCAAGGAATCAGGGGCTCGCTGAAGCTTTCTTT.